Shown below are 5 T cell receptor beta chains from a single sample sequenced in a study of CD8 T cells in Susac syndrome. The RNA, about 0.45 to 1 ug, was put through reverse transcription using random hexamers. TCRdb re-derived calls from the immunoSEQ multiplex PCR reads in MiXCR, one entry per CDR3 protein. This sample has a few hundred thousand distinct CDR3 sequences, with around 85% found just once. Sequenced: CD8+ T cells from PBMCs. Receptors originate from a human donor with multiple sclerosis.

The V and J genes are TRBV20-1 and TRBJ1-6; unclear D gene. CDR1 DFQATT and CDR2 SNEGSKA come from the germline V gene (reference sequence). The CDR3 is made up of 15 amino acids. V lost 5 bases and J 10 bases, leaving 21 bases between the germline ends. The CDR3 DNA sequence: TGCAGTGCTGGGGAGTATCACGAGTTACGCTCACCCCTCCACTTT. This gives the protein CSAGEYHELRSPLHF.

Only one count was recorded for this clonotype. The rearrangement joins TRBV4-1 to TRBJ2-7; 7 bases are a match to TRBD2. CDR3 length equals 15 residues. From germline, CDR1 is MGHRA and CDR2 YSYEKL. Trimming took 4 bases from V and 4 from J; bases not matched to a gene: 10. This chain's CDR3 is CASSLLMGGPYEQYF. Here the CDR3 DNA reads TGCGCCAGCAGCCTCCTCATGGGAGGGCCTTACGAGCAGTACTTC.

The chain recombines TRBV27 with TRBJ2-2; D is ambiguous. The CDR3 consists of 13 residues. The germline gives CDR1 MNHEY, CDR2 SMNVEV (reference sequence). Trimming stripped 10 bases from V and 0 bases from J, with 9 bases between. The CDR3 loop reads CAILVSNTGELFF. In DNA, the CDR3 is TGTGCCATCCTTGTATCGAACACCGGGGAGCTGTTTTTT.

The gene calls are TRBV5-4 and TRBJ2-5; 11 nucleotides line up with TRBD2. The CDR3 is 16 residues long. Losses at the gene ends were 1 base for V and 5 bases for J; bases not matched to a gene: 7. Germline V gene data show CDR1 as SGHNT and CDR2 as YYREEE (reference sequence). CDR3 sequence reads: CASSLTQLAGEETQYF. CDR3 in DNA: TGTGCCAGCAGCTTGACTCAACTAGCGGGAGAGGAGACCCAGTACTTC. The whole variable domain, filled in from reference TRBV5-4 and TRBJ2-5, reads ETGVTQSPTHLIKTRGQQVTLRCSSQSGHNTVSWYQQALGQGPQFIFQYYREEENGRGNFPPRFSGLQFPNYSSELNVNALELDDSALYLCASSLTQLAGEETQYFGPGTRLLVL.

The chain has TRBV28 and TRBJ2-3, with D perhaps TRBD1 or TRBD2 (6 bases each). This CDR3 spans 16 amino acids. CDR1 is MDHEN and CDR2 is SYDVKM in the germline V gene. Trimming pared 5 bases from V and 1 base from J, leaving 16 bases between. The CDR3 DNA reads as TGTGCCAGCAGTCACTATACAGGGACTGGCACAGATACGCAGTATTTT. This codes for CASSHYTGTGTDTQYF.